This T cell receptor (beta chain) was sequenced in a study of cytomegalovirus exposure and HLA in healthy donors. General observations from the study: Researchers catalogued some 160 TCR beta chains as cytomegalovirus-associated.

Comments on this clone: Its antigen is as yet unknown.

The CDR3 length is 11 residues. Trimming stripped 7 bases from V and 5 bases from J, with 9 bases between. CDR1 MNHNY and CDR2 SVGAGI come from the germline V gene (reference sequence). The PCR had 60 Vbeta and 13 Jbeta primers. Sequencing used immunoSEQ multiplex PCR; TCRdb keeps in-frame clones, though not all of them. The sample holds over 150,000 clones, over 65% seen once. The sample taken for sequencing was PBMCs. V and J are TRBV6-6 and TRBJ2-7; D is perhaps TRBD1 (5 bases). The source is a woman aged 60-75 years in good health and CMV-seropositive. Here the CDR3 reads CASKIQDEQYF. CDR3 bases: TGTGCCAGCAAGATACAGGACGAGCAGTACTTC.